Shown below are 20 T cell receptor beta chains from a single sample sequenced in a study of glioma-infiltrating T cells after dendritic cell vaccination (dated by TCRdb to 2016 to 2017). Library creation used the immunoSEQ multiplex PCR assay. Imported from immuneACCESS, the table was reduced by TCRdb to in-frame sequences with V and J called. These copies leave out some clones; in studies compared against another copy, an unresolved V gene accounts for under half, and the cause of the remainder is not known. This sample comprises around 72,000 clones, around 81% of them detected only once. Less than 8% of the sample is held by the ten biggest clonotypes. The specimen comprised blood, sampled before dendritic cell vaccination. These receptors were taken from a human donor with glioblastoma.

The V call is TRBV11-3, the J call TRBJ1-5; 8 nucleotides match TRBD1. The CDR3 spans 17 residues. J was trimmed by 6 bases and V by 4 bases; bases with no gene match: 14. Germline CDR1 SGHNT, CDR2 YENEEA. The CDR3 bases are TGTGCCAGCAGCTCCCTACCGGGACAGGCCCTCGGTCAGCCCCAGCATTTT. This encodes CASSSLPGQALGQPQHF. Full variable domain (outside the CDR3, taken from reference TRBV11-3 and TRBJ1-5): EAGVVQSPRYKIIEKKQPVAFWCNPISGHNTLYWYLQNLGQGPELLIRYENEEAVDDSQLPKDRFSAERLKGVDSTLKIQPAELGDSAVYLCASSSLPGQALGQPQHFGDGTRLSIL.

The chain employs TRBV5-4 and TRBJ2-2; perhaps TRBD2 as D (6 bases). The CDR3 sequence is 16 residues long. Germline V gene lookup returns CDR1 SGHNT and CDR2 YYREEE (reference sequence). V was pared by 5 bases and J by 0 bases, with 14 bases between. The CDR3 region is CASSFRAGSNTGELFF. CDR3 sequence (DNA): TGTGCCAGCAGTTTCCGGGCGGGGTCGAACACCGGGGAGCTGTTTTTT. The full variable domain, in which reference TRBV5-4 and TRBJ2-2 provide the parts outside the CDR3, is ETGVTQSPTHLIKTRGQQVTLRCSSQSGHNTVSWYQQALGQGPQFIFQYYREEENGRGNFPPRFSGLQFPNYSSELNVNALELDDSALYLCASSFRAGSNTGELFFGEGSRLTVL.

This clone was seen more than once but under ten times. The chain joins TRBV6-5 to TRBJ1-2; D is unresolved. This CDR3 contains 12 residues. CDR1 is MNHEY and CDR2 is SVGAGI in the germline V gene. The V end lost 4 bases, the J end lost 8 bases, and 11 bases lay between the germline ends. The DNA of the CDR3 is TGTGCCAGCAGTTTCGGACTAGGGGGCTACACCTTC. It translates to CASSFGLGGYTF.

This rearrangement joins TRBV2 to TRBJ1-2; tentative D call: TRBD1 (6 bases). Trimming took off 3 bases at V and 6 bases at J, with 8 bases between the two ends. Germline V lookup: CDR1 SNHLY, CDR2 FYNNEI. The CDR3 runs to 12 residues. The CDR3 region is CASSEAGDGYTF. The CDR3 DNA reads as TGTGCCAGCAGTGAGGCAGGGGATGGCTACACCTTC.

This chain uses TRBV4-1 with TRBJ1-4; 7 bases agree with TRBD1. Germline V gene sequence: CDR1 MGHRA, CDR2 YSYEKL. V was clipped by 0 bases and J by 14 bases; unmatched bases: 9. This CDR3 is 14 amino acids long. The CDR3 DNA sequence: TGCGCCAGCAGCCAAGATCCTTCGGACAGGCGGCTGTTTTTT. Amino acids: CASSQDPSDRRLFF.

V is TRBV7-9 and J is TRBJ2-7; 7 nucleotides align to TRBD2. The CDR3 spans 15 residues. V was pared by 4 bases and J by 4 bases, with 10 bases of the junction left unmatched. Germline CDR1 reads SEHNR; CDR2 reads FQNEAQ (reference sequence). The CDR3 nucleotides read TGTGCCAGCAGCTCTCTGGGCGGGGGAGGATACGAGCAGTACTTC. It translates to CASSSLGGGGYEQYF.

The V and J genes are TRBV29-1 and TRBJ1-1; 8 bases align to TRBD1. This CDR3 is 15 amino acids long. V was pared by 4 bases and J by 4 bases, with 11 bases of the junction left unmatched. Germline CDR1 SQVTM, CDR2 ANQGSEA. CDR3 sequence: CSVANLATGGTEAFF. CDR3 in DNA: TGCAGCGTTGCGAATCTAGCAACAGGGGGCACTGAAGCTTTCTTT.

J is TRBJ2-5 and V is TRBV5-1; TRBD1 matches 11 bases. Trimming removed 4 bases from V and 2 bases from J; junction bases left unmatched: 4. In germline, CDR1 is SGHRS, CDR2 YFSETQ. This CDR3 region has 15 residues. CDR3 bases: TGCGCCAGCAGCGGAGGGGACAGGGGGCAAGAGACCCAGTACTTC. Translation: CASSGGDRGQETQYF.

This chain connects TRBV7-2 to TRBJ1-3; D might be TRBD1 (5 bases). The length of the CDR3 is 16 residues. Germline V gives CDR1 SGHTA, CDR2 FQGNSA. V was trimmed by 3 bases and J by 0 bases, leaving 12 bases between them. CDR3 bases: TGTGCCAGCAGCTTGACACAGGCGAACTCTGGAAACACCATATATTTT. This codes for CASSLTQANSGNTIYF.

In DNA form, the CDR3 reads TGCGCCAGCAGCCAAGGCCTCGACAGTTCTAACTATGGCTACACCTTC. Its protein is CASSQGLDSSNYGYTF. The chain links TRBV4-1 to TRBJ1-2; possible D gene TRBD1, 5 bases. V shed 1 base and J shed 0 bases, with 12 bases lying between them. The CDR3 loop spans 16 amino acids. CDR1 is MGHRA and CDR2 is YSYEKL in the germline V gene.

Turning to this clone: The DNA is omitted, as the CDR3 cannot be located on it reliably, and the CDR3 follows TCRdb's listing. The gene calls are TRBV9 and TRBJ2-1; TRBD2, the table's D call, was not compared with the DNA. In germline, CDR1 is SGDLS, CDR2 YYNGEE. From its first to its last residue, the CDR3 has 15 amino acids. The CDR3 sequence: CASSVGVAGGSSTFF.

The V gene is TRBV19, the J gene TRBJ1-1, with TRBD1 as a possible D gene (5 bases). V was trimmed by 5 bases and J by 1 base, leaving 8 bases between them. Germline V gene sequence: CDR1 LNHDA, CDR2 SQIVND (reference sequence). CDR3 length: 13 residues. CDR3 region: CASSYTGNTEAFF. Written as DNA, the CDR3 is TGTGCCAGTAGTTATACAGGGAACACTGAAGCTTTCTTT.

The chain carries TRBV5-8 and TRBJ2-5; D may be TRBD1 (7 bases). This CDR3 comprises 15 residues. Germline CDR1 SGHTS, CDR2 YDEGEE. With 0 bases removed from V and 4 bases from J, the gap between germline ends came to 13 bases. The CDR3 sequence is CASSLVAGGSETQYF. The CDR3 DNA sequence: TGTGCCAGCAGCTTGGTGGCAGGGGGGTCAGAGACCCAGTACTTC.

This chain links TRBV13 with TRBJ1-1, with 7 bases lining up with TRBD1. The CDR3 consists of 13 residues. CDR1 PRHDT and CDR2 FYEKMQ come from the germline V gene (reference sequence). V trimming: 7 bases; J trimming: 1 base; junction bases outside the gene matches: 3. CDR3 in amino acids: CASKRTGNTEAFF. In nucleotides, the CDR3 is TGTGCCAGCAAAAGGACAGGGAACACTGAAGCTTTCTTT.

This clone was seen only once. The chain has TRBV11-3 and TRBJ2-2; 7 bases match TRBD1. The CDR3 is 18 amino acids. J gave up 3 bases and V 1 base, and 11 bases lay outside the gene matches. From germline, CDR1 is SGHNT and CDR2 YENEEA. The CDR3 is CASSLAGTASGDTGELFF. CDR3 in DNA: TGTGCCAGCAGCTTAGCTGGGACAGCATCCGGGGACACCGGGGAGCTGTTTTTT.

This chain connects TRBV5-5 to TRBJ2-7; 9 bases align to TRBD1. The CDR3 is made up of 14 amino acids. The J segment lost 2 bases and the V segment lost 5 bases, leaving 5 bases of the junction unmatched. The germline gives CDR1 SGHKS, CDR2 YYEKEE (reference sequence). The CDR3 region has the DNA TGTGCCAGCAGGACCGGGACAGGGCCCTACGAGCAGTACTTC. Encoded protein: CASRTGTGPYEQYF.

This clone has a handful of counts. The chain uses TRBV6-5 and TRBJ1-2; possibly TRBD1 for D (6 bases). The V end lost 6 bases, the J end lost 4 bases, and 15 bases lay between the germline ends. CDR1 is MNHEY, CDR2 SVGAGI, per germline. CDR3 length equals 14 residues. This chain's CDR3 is CASRPTGRLYGYTF. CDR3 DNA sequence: TGTGCCAGCAGACCAACAGGGCGCCTCTATGGCTACACCTTC.

The CDR3 DNA reads TGTGCCGTCTCAGACAGGGGGAGATCCGGGGAGCTGTTTTTT. Translation gives CAVSDRGRSGELFF. The V call is TRBV2, the J call TRBJ2-2; 9 positions agree with TRBD1. The junction had 10 bases not matched to a gene; V was cut back by 11 bases and J by 6 bases. The CDR3 is 14 amino acids. Germline V gene sequence: CDR1 SNHLY, CDR2 FYNNEI.

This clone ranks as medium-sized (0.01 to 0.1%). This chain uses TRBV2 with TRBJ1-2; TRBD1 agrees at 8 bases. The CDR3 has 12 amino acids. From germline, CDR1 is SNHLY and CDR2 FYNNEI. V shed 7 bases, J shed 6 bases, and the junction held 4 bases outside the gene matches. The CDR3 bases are TGTGCCAGCATTGGACAGGGACATGGCTACACCTTC. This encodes CASIGQGHGYTF.

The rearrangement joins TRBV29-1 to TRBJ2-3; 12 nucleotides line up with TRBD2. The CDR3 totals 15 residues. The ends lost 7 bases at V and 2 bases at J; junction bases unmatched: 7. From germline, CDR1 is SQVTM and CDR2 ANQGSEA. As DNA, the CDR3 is TGCAGCGGGAACGGACTAGCGGGGTACACAGATACGCAGTATTTT. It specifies CSGNGLAGYTDTQYF.